These 13 T cell receptor beta chains were sequenced from one sample in a study of blood T cell repertoires in COVID-19. Clones were read by immunoSEQ multiplex PCR, and TCRdb kept only the in-frame ones, dropping some. The data contain about 290,000 clones, around four fifths of them singletons. Sequenced: peripheral blood. These TCRs come from a woman aged 45-65 years with active or convalescent COVID-19.

The V and J genes are TRBV27 and TRBJ2-7, with 7 bases identical to TRBD1. CDR1 is MNHEY, CDR2 SMNVEV, per germline (reference sequence). The ends lost 4 bases at V and 4 bases at J; junction bases unmatched: 7. The CDR3 length is 14 residues. The CDR3 nucleotides read TGTGCCAGCAGTTGCCCGGGACAGCTTTACGAGCAGTACTTC. Translating it yields CASSCPGQLYEQYF.

This clone turned up a few times. DNA of the CDR3: TGTGCCAGCAGTATCCTCGCGGTGCCCTCCTACGAGCAGTACTTC. Amino acid sequence: CASSILAVPSYEQYF. The chain joins TRBV2 to TRBJ2-7; D remains ambiguous. This CDR3 has 15 residues. CDR1 and CDR2 (germline): SNHLY, FYNNEI. V lost 5 bases to trimming and J lost 0 bases, with 14 bases between them.

This rearrangement joins TRBV20-1 to TRBJ1-3; unclear D gene. Germline CDR1 reads DFQATT; CDR2 reads SNEGSKA (reference sequence). CDR3 length equals 11 residues. CDR3 sequence: CSFRLADTIYF. CDR3 coding DNA: TGCAGCTTTCGTCTCGCAGACACCATATATTTT.

This chain connects TRBV2 to TRBJ1-1; TRBD1 is a possible D gene (6 bases). Per germline, CDR1 SNHLY and CDR2 FYNNEI. The CDR3 is made up of 15 amino acids. V was clipped by 2 bases and J by 0 bases, with 10 bases between them. The DNA of the CDR3 is TGTGCCAGCAGTGAATTGCGACAGGTGAACACTGAAGCTTTCTTT. This encodes CASSELRQVNTEAFF.

The chain recombines TRBV7-8 with TRBJ2-7, with 7 bases that match TRBD1. Germline values: CDR1 SGHVS, CDR2 FQNEAQ. The length of the CDR3 is 15 residues. V was pared by 5 bases and J by 2 bases, with 9 bases of the junction left unmatched. CDR3 in DNA: TGTGCCAGCAGCCGAACCGGGACAGCACCCTACGAGCAGTACTTC. Translated: CASSRTGTAPYEQYF.

The chain uses TRBV3-1 (or the pseudogene TRBV3-2) and TRBJ2-7; 7 bases are shared with TRBD1. Germline trimming cut 3 bases from V and 5 bases from J; bases unmatched to any gene: 4. This CDR3 region has 13 residues. Germline CDR1 and CDR2: LGHDT and YNNKEL (reference sequence). The CDR3 loop is CASSHPTGNEQYF. CDR3 nucleotides: TGTGCCAGCAGCCACCCGACAGGGAACGAGCAGTACTTC.

V usage is TRBV2 and J usage is TRBJ1-2; D gene unclear. There are 12 residues in the CDR3. Trimming took 2 bases from V and 4 from J, leaving 5 bases between them. Germline loops: CDR1 SNHLY, CDR2 FYNNEI. Here the CDR3 reads CASSERSYGYTF. The CDR3 DNA sequence: TGTGCCAGCAGTGAACGCAGCTATGGCTACACCTTC.

The J gene is TRBJ2-1, the V gene TRBV7-6; D perhaps matches TRBD2 (6 bases). V shed 5 bases and J shed 8 bases, with 19 bases lying between them. Germline V lookup: CDR1 SGHVS, CDR2 FNYEAQ. This CDR3 contains 15 residues. CDR3 amino acids: CASSLGTGLEDEQFF. The CDR3 DNA reads as TGTGCCAGCAGCCTAGGGACTGGGTTGGAGGATGAGCAGTTCTTC.

The chain recombines TRBV7-2 with TRBJ2-5, with TRBD1 matching 10 bases. J gave up 2 bases and V 6 bases, and 6 bases lay outside the gene matches. This CDR3 is built from 15 residues. Germline CDR1 and CDR2: SGHTA and FQGNSA. CDR3 amino acids: CASSLDRGLQETQYF. The CDR3 coding sequence is TGTGCCAGCAGTCTCGACAGGGGGCTTCAAGAGACCCAGTACTTC.

This clone was seen only once. This chain links TRBV29-1 with TRBJ1-1; no firm D call. Deletions cut 2 bases from V and 5 bases from J, with 12 bases between. In germline, CDR1 is SQVTM, CDR2 ANQGSEA. This CDR3 is built from 13 residues. This CDR3 is CSVEFGRLTEAFF. Written as DNA, the CDR3 is TGCAGCGTTGAATTCGGCAGGTTAACTGAAGCTTTCTTT.

There are a few counts of this clone. Distinct nucleotide sequences in the sample also encode this CDR3. The CDR3 is CASSLAGTGGSYNEQFF. For the CDR3, the DNA is TGTGCCAGCAGCTTAGCCGGGACAGGGGGCTCCTACAATGAGCAGTTCTTC. The gene calls are TRBV7-9 and TRBJ2-1, with 11 bases matching TRBD1. J gave up 0 bases and V 0 bases, and 1 base lay outside the gene matches. CDR1 is SEHNR and CDR2 is FQNEAQ in the germline V gene (reference sequence). The CDR3 consists of 17 residues.

This clone was seen only a few times. The V call is TRBV6-5, the J call TRBJ1-1; the D is unclear. Germline V lookup: CDR1 MNHEY, CDR2 SVGAGI. This CDR3 spans 12 amino acids. Trimming took off 5 bases at V and 1 base at J, with 5 bases between the two ends. The CDR3 reads CASSHSNTEAFF. CDR3 bases: TGTGCCAGCAGTCATTCGAACACTGAAGCTTTCTTT.

The chain links TRBV29-1 to TRBJ1-6; 7 bases match TRBD1. Germline lookup yields CDR1 SQVTM and CDR2 ANQGSEA. The CDR3 has 13 amino acids. With 4 bases clipped from V and 10 bases from J, the junction kept 7 bases outside the gene matches. CDR3 loop: CSVGRDRESPLHF. CDR3 DNA sequence: TGCAGCGTTGGCCGGGACAGAGAGTCACCCCTCCACTTT.